This T cell receptor (beta chain) was obtained from a study of blood T cells in healthy people across ages. Overall study results and limits: It was held that diversity estimates obtained from one million T cells represented underestimates. Because donor CMV status was unknown, expanded clonotype changes were possibly confounded.

CDR1 DFQATT and CDR2 SNEGSKA come from the germline V gene (reference sequence). V was clipped by 3 bases and J by 9 bases; unmatched bases: 10. The length of the CDR3 is 13 residues. About this clonotype itself: Its antigen remains unknown.

A minimum of 6.5 million PBMCs was isolated per sample. Primers used in a second PCR of roughly 6 to 11 cycles were a sample-barcoded 5' primer and a J-beta primer mix. Each CDR3 protein gets one entry after TCRdb re-called the 5' RACE reads with MiXCR. The table shows about 680,000 distinct CDR3 sequences, with more than 40% occurring only once. The sequence derives from a woman aged 60-75 years in good health. This chain connects TRBV20-1 to TRBJ1-1; 7 bases are shared with TRBD1. Sequences were obtained from blood. CDR3 region: CSASPIAQGKAFF. The CDR3, as DNA: TGCAGTGCTAGCCCTATAGCACAGGGGAAAGCTTTCTTT.